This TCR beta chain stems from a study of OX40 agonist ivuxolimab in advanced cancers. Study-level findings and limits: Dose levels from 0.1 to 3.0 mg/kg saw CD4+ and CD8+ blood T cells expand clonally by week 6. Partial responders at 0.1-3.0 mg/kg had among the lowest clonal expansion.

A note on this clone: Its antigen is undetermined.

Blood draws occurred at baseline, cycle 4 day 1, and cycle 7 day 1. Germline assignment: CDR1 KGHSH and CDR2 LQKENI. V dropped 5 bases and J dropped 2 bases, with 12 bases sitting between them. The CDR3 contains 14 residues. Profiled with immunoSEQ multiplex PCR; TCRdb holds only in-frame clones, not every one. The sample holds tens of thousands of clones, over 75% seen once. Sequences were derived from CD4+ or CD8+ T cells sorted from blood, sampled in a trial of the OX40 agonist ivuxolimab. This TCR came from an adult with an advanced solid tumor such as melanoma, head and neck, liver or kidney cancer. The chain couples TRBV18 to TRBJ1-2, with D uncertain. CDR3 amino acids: CASSATWENYGYTF. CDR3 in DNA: TGTGCCAGCTCAGCGACCTGGGAAAACTATGGCTACACCTTC.